This T cell receptor (beta chain) was sequenced in a study of cytomegalovirus exposure and HLA in healthy donors. Whole-study context: The same platform was used for the 120 or so validation repertoires as for the 600 to 700 first-cohort repertoires, as reported in a later analysis.

Study-wide points: Later, an analysis found that TCR clusters from the first cohort tended to co-occur in the 120 or so validation repertoires.

Concerning this clone itself: The target antigen is unknown. This sample also contains other DNA sequences that code for the same CDR3.

Generated by immunoSEQ multiplex PCR, the TCRdb table keeps only in-frame clones and is missing some. The table has 140,000 or so clones, approximately 92% seen once; the top ten hold roughly 9.3%. Germline values: CDR1 SGHRS, CDR2 YFSETQ. The J segment lost 6 bases and the V segment lost 1 base, leaving 3 bases of the junction unmatched. CDR3 size: 14 residues. Sample: PBMCs. The gene calls are TRBV5-1 and TRBJ1-5; 8 bases fit TRBD1. This clonotype originated in a young woman in good health and CMV-seropositive. The CDR3 protein is CASSLTGGSQPQHF. The CDR3 DNA is TGCGCCAGCAGCTTGACAGGGGGTAGTCAGCCCCAGCATTTT.